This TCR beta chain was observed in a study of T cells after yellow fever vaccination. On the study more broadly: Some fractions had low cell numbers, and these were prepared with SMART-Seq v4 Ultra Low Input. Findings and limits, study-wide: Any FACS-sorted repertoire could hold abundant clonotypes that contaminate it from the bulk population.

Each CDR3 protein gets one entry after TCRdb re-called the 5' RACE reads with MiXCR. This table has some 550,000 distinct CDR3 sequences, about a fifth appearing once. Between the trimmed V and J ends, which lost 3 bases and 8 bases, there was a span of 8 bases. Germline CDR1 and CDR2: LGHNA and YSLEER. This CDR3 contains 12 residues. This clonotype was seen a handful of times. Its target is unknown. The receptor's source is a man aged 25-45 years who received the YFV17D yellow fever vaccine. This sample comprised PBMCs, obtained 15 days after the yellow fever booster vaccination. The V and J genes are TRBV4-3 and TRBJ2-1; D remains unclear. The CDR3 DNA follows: TGCGCCAGCAGCCATGGCATCCATGAGCAGTTCTTC. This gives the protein CASSHGIHEQFF.